This T cell receptor (beta chain) was found in a study of shared clonotypes between healthy human individuals. Study observations and caveats: Some clonotypes were shared by all four sorted-subset donors, while others were not shared. The non-shared ones had lower generation probabilities than the shared ones.

The study enrolled healthy HIV-negative adults without recent acute infections or vaccinations as donors. Caucasian adults residing in Nashville, Tennessee made up all the donors. TCRdb's table, derived via immunoSEQ multiplex PCR, lists solely in-frame clones and lacks some. The table records hundreds of thousands of clones, roughly 70% of them present only once. Points on this clone: The antigen remains unidentified.

Germline V CDR1 and CDR2: SGHTS, YDEGEE. After removal of 0 bases from V and 9 bases from J, the junction contained 8 bases not matched to a gene. The CDR3 is 17 amino acids. Sequencing was carried out using memory CD4+ T cells sorted from blood. Subset specified: CD45RA-negative fraction. The rearrangement links TRBV5-8 to TRBJ2-2, with TRBD2 matching over 13 bases. This clonotype was obtained from a woman in her thirties in good health. In DNA form, the CDR3 reads TGTGCCAGCAGCTTGGCCCAACTAGCGGGAGGGCCCAGGGAGCTGTTTTTT. This translates into CASSLAQLAGGPRELFF.